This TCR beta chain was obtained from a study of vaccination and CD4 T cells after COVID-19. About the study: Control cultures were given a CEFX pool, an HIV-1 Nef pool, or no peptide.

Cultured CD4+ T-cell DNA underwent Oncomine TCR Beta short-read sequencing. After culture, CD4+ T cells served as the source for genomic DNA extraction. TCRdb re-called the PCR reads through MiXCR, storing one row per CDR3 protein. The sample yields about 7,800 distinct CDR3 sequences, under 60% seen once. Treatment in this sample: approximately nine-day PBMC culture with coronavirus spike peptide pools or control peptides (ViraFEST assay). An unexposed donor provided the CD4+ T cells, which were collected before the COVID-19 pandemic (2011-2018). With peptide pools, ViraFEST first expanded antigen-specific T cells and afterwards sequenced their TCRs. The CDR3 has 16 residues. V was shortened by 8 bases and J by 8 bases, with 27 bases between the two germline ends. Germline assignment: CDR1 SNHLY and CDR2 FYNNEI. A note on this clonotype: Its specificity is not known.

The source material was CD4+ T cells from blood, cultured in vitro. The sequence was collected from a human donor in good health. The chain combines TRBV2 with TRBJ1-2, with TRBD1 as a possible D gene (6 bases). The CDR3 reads CASEGPNRVASWGYTF. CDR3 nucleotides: TGTGCCAGCGAAGGACCAAACAGGGTCGCAAGTTGGGGCTACACCTTC.